The T cell receptor beta chain described here comes from a study of T-cell memory formation after mild COVID-19. The CDR3 has 13 residues. V was shortened by 0 bases and J by 1 base, with 6 bases between the two germline ends. Germline loops: CDR1 DFQATT, CDR2 SNEGSKA (reference sequence). Each CDR3 protein gets one entry after TCRdb re-called the 5' RACE reads with MiXCR. The repertoire holds 130,000 to 150,000 distinct CDR3 sequences, with less than 20% as singletons. The chain couples TRBV20-1 to TRBJ1-1; D is ambiguous. The sequence was obtained from an adult woman who had mild COVID-19 (a few samples of this study predate the infection). Cell type and time point are not known. The sample taken for sequencing was PBMCs or a T cell subset sorted from them (not recorded which). The CDR3 DNA sequence: TGCAGTGCTAGAGATTTGAGGAACACTGAAGCTTTCTTT. Amino acid sequence: CSARDLRNTEAFF.